This T cell receptor beta chain came from a study of blood T cell repertoires in COVID-19. Using immunoSEQ multiplex PCR, the repertoire was profiled, and TCRdb retains in-frame clones only, with some absent. This table holds fewer than 200,000 clones, less than 85% found once. Per germline, CDR1 MDHEN and CDR2 SYDVKM. The CDR3 loop spans 16 amino acids. Germline trimming cut 6 bases from V and 6 bases from J; bases unmatched to any gene: 11. This clonotype was obtained from a woman at least 80 years old with acute or convalescent COVID-19. Sequenced input: peripheral blood. This sequence joins TRBV28 and TRBJ2-2; 9 bases align to TRBD1. DNA of the CDR3: TGTGCCAGCAGCCATCCGGGACAGGGACCAGCCGGGGAGCTGTTTTTT. Its translation: CASSHPGQGPAGELFF.